This T cell receptor (beta chain) is from a study of CD8 T cells in ankylosing spondylitis. As regards this clonotype: Its antigen is currently unknown.

Overall study findings and caveats: Clones linked to disease were reported to show significant enrichment in matched ankylosing spondylitis synovial fluid. A TCR beta motif made of fewer than ten highly homologous variants seemed typical of ankylosing spondylitis blood.

Making use of molecular barcodes, quantitative 5'-RACE generated TCR beta libraries. TCRdb independently ran MiXCR on the 5' RACE reads; one entry per CDR3 protein. The sample yields 470,000 or so distinct CDR3 sequences, 26% seen once. The CDR3 length is 16 residues. Trimming removed 4 bases at V and 0 bases at J, with 10 bases between. Germline-derived CDR1 and CDR2 are MGHRA and YSYEKL. The sample comprised blood, either unsorted or a sorted T cell fraction (not recorded which). The TCR originated in a male donor with ankylosing spondylitis. The chain has TRBV4-1 and TRBJ2-6; D perhaps matches TRBD1 (6 bases). In nucleotides, the CDR3 is TGCGCCAGCAGCCCCCTACAGGGCTCTGGGGCCAACGTCCTGACTTTC. It encodes CASSPLQGSGANVLTF.